This T cell receptor beta chain was obtained from a study of regulatory T cells in long-lasting Graves disease. General observations from the study: There were preferences for TRBV28, TRBJ1-2 and TRBJ2-5 in persistent disease. Persistent patients shared more public clonotypes (approximately 2,800) than new patients (under 1,000).

Time point described: persistent/refractory GD, antithyroid drugs over 5 years with positive TRAb. There was RNA extracted from PBMCs, and the TCR library was made from it. Comments on this clonotype: What it binds is unknown.

Germline V gene lookup returns CDR1 LGHDT and CDR2 YNNKEL (reference sequence). The CDR3 contains 19 residues. V was trimmed by 0 bases and J by 5 bases, leaving 26 bases between them. For TCR beta, libraries came from iRepertoire HTBI primers and Arm-PCR of CDR3 regions. MiXCR was run by TCRdb on the multiplex PCR reads, yielding one entry per CDR3 protein. Of around 400,000 distinct CDR3 sequences in the sample, about 25% are singletons; the top ten hold around 26%. The chain carries TRBV3-1 and TRBJ2-7; the D is unclear. The sequencing used peripheral blood mononuclear cells (PBMCs), collected when the disease was refractory, from a patient treated with antithyroid drugs. This clonotype originated in a female donor with Graves disease. The CDR3 loop reads CASSQDLISGFVISDEQYF. DNA of the CDR3: TGTGCCAGCAGCCAAGATCTTATTTCGGGCTTTGTCATCTCGGACGAGCAGTACTTC.